The T cell receptor (beta chain) described here comes from a study of blood T cell repertoires in COVID-19. In the original processing: Amplification from reference gene primers served as the basis for estimated nucleated cell counts. Data came from immunoSEQ multiplex PCR; TCRdb stores just in-frame clones and leaves some out. Clone size and V and J calls were adopted from that table, with D and trimming inferred from the DNA. The table has 100,000 to 130,000 clones, 88% seen once. Sequencing was carried out using peripheral blood. The sequence came from a human donor in a cohort sampled during active COVID-19.

CDR3: CASSLEQSITYEQYF. The CDR3 DNA sequence: TGTGCCAGCAGCTTGGAACAGTCTATTACCTACGAGCAGTACTTC. The chain couples TRBV5-6 to TRBJ2-7, with D unresolved. Trimming pared 0 bases from V and 2 bases from J, leaving 12 bases between. The CDR3 length is 15 residues. Germline V gene sequence: CDR1 SGHDT, CDR2 YYEEEE. The whole variable domain, remainder taken from reference TRBV5-6 and TRBJ2-7, is DAGVTQSPTHLIKTRGQQVTLRCSPKSGHDTVSWYQQALGQGPQFIFQYYEEEERQRGNFPDRFSGHQFPNYSSELNVNALLLGDSALYLCASSLEQSITYEQYFGPGTRLTVT.